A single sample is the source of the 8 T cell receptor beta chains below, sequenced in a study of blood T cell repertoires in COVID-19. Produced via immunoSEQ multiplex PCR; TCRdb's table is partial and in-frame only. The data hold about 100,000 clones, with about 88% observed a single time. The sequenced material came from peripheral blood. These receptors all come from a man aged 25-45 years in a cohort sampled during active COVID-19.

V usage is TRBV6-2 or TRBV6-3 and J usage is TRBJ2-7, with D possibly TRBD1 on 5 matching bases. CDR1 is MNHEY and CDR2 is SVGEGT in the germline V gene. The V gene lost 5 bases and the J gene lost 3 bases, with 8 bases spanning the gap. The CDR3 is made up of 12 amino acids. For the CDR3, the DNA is TGTGCCAGCAGTCTCAGGGACTACGAGCAGTACTTC. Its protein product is CASSLRDYEQYF.

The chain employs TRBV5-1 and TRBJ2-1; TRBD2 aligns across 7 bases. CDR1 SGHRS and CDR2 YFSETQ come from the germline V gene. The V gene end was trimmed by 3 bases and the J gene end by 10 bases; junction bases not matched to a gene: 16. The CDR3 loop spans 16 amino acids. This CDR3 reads CASSSGGLAAPPEQFF. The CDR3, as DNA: TGCGCCAGCAGCTCCGGAGGGCTAGCGGCGCCGCCGGAGCAGTTCTTC.

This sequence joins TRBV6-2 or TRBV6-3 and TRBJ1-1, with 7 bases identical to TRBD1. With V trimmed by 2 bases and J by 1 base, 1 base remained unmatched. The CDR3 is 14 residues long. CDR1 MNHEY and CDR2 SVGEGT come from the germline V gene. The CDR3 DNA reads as TGTGCCAGCAGTTACAGGGGGCCGAACACTGAAGCTTTCTTT. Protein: CASSYRGPNTEAFF.

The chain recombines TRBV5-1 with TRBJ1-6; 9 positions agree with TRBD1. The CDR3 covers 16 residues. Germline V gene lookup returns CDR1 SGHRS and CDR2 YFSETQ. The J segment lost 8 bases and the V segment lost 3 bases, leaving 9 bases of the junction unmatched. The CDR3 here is CASSWSTGGIDSPLHF. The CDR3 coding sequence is TGCGCCAGCAGCTGGTCTACAGGGGGCATAGATTCACCCCTCCACTTT.

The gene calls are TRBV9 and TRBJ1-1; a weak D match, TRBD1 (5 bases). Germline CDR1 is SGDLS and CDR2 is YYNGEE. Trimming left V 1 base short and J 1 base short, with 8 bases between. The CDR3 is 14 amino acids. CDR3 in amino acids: CASSVPTGNTEAFF. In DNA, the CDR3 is TGTGCCAGCAGCGTACCCACAGGGAACACTGAAGCTTTCTTT.

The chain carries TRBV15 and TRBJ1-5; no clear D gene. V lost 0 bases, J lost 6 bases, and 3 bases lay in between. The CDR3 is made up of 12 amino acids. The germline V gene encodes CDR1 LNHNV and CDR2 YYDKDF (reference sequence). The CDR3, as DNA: TGTGCCACCAGCAGAGACAGTCAGCCCCAGCATTTT. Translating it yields CATSRDSQPQHF.

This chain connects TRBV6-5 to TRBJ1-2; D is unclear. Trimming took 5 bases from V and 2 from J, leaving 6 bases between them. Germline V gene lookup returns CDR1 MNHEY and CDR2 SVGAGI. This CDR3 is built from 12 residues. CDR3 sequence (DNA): TGTGCCAGCAGTCCGGGGAACTATGGCTACACCTTC. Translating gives CASSPGNYGYTF.

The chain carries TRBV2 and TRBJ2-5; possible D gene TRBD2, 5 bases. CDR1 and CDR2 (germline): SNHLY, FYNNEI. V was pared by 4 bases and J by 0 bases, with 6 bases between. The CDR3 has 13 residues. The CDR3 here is CASSGEYQETQYF. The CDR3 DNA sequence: TGTGCCAGCAGTGGGGAGTACCAAGAGACCCAGTACTTC.